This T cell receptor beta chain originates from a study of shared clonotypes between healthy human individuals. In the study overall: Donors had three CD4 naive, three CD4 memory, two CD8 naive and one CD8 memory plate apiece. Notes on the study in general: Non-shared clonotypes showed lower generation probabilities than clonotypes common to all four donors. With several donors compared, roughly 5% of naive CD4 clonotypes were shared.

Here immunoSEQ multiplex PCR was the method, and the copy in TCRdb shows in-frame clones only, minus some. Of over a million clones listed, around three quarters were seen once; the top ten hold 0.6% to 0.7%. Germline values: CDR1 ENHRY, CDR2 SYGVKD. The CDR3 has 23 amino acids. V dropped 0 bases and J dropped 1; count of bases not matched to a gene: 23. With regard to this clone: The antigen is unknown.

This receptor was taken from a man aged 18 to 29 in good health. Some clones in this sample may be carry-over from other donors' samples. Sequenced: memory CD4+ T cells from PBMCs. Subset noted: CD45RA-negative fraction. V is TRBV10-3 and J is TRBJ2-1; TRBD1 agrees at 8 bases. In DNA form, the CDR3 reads TGTGCCATCAGTGAGTCGAATCAGGCAGCAGGGGGCCGAAGGGTTCCTTCCTACAATGAGCAGTTCTTC. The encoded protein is CAISESNQAAGGRRVPSYNEQFF.